Listed here are 12 T cell receptor beta chains from one sample, sequenced in a study of breast tumors, draining lymph nodes, adjacent tissues. Breast cancer patients provided tissue from their axillary draining lymph nodes. TCRdb reprocessed the multiplex PCR reads with MiXCR, giving one entry per CDR3 protein. The table shows under 250,000 distinct CDR3 sequences, with approximately 31% occurring only once. The source material was axillary lymph node tissue. Receptors were obtained from a female donor with breast cancer. Some clones in this sample may be carry-over from other donors' samples.

This clonotype was picked up many times. The chain combines TRBV30 with TRBJ1-2; TRBD1 matches at 7 bases. The CDR3 is made up of 15 amino acids. The germline CDR1 and CDR2 sequences are GTSNPN and SVGIG (reference sequence). V was clipped by 4 bases and J by 5 bases; unmatched bases: 13. CDR3 nucleotides: TGTGCCTGGATCCATCCGGGACAGACTCCTTATGGCTACACCTTC. This translates into CAWIHPGQTPYGYTF.

V is TRBV6-5 and J is TRBJ2-7; TRBD1 aligns across 9 bases. V was pared by 6 bases and J by 6 bases, with 9 bases of the junction left unmatched. CDR1 is MNHEY and CDR2 is SVGAGI in the germline V gene. This CDR3 has 14 amino acids. This CDR3 is CASRGDREECEQYF. The CDR3 DNA sequence: TGTGCCAGCAGGGGGGACAGGGAGGAGTGCGAGCAGTACTTC.

This clonotype was seen at least ten times. V and J are TRBV19 and TRBJ2-5; possible D gene TRBD1, 5 bases. Germline V lookup: CDR1 LNHDA, CDR2 SQIVND (reference sequence). V dropped 4 bases and J dropped 2 bases, with 14 bases sitting between them. The CDR3 sequence is 15 residues long. The CDR3 here is CASSRGGAGQETQYF. The CDR3 coding sequence is TGTGCCAGTAGTAGGGGTGGGGCCGGGCAAGAGACCCAGTACTTC.

The CDR3 is CASSLTDRPYGYTF. CDR3 coding DNA: TGTGCCAGCAGTTTAACGGACAGGCCTTATGGCTACACCTTC. This rearrangement joins TRBV28 to TRBJ1-2; 7 nucleotides match TRBD1. Germline CDR1 MDHEN, CDR2 SYDVKM. The CDR3 covers 14 residues. Trimming removed 2 bases from V and 5 bases from J; junction bases left unmatched: 5.

This clonotype was recorded at least ten times. The chain joins TRBV7-9 to TRBJ2-2; no clear D gene. V lost 1 base, J lost 4 bases, and 1 base lay in between. Germline V gene lookup returns CDR1 SEHNR and CDR2 FQNEAQ (reference sequence). This CDR3 is 12 amino acids long. The CDR3 sequence is CASSLVTGELFF. The CDR3 DNA reads as TGTGCCAGCAGCTTAGTCACCGGGGAGCTGTTTTTT. Full variable domain (rest looked up from reference TRBV7-9 and TRBJ2-2): DTGVSQNPRHKITKRGQNVTFRCDPISEHNRLYWYRQTLGQGPEFLTYFQNEAQLEKSRLLSDRFSAERPKGSFSTLEIQRTEQGDSAMYLCASSLVTGELFFGEGSRLTVL.

This clonotype has a count of ten or more. The chain uses TRBV24-1 and TRBJ2-1, with 9 bases fitting TRBD2. Germline CDR1 and CDR2: KGHDR and SFDVKD. The CDR3 totals 14 residues. The V gene end was trimmed by 6 bases and the J gene end by 12 bases; junction bases not matched to a gene: 11. The CDR3 reads CATSSGNSGSGQFF. The CDR3 region has the DNA TGTGCCACCAGTTCCGGTAATAGCGGGAGTGGGCAGTTCTTC.

The rearrangement joins TRBV2 to TRBJ1-1; D gene ambiguous. This CDR3 has 13 amino acids. Deletions cut 4 bases from V and 0 bases from J, with 6 bases between. Germline CDR1 reads SNHLY; CDR2 reads FYNNEI. The CDR3 DNA follows: TGTGCCAGCAGTGCCAACCTGAACACTGAAGCTTTCTTT. This translates into CASSANLNTEAFF.

This clonotype was picked up many times. The chain has TRBV11-3 and TRBJ2-1; D is uncertain. The CDR3 consists of 13 residues. V lost 5 bases and J 2 bases, leaving 7 bases between the germline ends. Germline CDR1 reads SGHNT; CDR2 reads YENEEA. Here the CDR3 DNA reads TGTGCCAGCAGCCCCGGACCCTACAATGAGCAGTTCTTC. Amino acid sequence: CASSPGPYNEQFF.

The V call is TRBV11-3, the J call TRBJ1-1; D might be TRBD1 (6 bases). Germline V gives CDR1 SGHNT, CDR2 YENEEA. V was clipped by 5 bases and J by 6 bases, with 19 bases between them. The CDR3 runs 15 residues. CDR3 in DNA: TGTGCCAGCAGCGCCAGGGACACACCGCGCCCTGAAGCTTTCTTT. Translated: CASSARDTPRPEAFF. The entire variable domain, with the rest obtained from reference TRBV11-3 and TRBJ1-1, is as follows: EAGVVQSPRYKIIEKKQPVAFWCNPISGHNTLYWYLQNLGQGPELLIRYENEEAVDDSQLPKDRFSAERLKGVDSTLKIQPAELGDSAVYLCASSARDTPRPEAFFGQGTRLTVV.

This clonotype has ten or more counts. The chain joins TRBV19 to TRBJ2-7, with 9 positions matching TRBD2. The CDR3 sequence is 14 residues long. CDR1 LNHDA and CDR2 SQIVND come from the germline V gene (reference sequence). J was trimmed by 2 bases and V by 4 bases; bases with no gene match: 3. The CDR3 region has the DNA TGTGCCAGTAGTACGATAGCGGGAGCCTACGAGCAGTACTTC. Amino acids: CASSTIAGAYEQYF.

There are many counts of this clonotype. The CDR3 spells CASSVSHTGELFF. The CDR3 nucleotides are TGTGCCAGCAGCGTCTCACACACCGGGGAGCTGTTTTTT. V usage is TRBV9 and J usage is TRBJ2-2; D is unresolved. The germline V gene has CDR1 SGDLS and CDR2 YYNGEE. V lost 2 bases to trimming and J lost 3 bases, with 5 bases between them. The CDR3 sequence is 13 residues long.

This clonotype was detected ten times or more. The V and J genes are TRBV20-1 and TRBJ1-1; no definite D call. This CDR3 is 9 amino acids long. The V gene lost 3 bases and the J gene lost 6 bases, with 2 bases spanning the gap. Germline CDR1 DFQATT, CDR2 SNEGSKA (reference sequence). CDR3 DNA sequence: TGCAGTGCTAGCTCTGAAGCTTTCTTT. Translated: CSASSEAFF.